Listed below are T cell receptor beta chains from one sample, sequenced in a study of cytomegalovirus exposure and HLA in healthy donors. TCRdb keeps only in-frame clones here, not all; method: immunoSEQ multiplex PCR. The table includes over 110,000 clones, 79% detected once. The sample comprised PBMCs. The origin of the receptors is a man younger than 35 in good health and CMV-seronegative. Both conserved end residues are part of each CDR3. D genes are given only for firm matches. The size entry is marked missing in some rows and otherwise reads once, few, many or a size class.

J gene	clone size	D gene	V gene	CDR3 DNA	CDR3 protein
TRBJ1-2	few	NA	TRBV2	TGTGCCACTATGGAGAAGTACTATGGCTACACCTTC	CATMEKYYGYTF
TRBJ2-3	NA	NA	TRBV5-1	TGCGCCAGCAGCGGTCTGACTAGCACAGATACGCAGTATTTT	CASSGLTSTDTQYF
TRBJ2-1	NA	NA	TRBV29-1	TGCAGCGTTGAGGACAGTTACAATGAGCAGTTCTTC	CSVEDSYNEQFF
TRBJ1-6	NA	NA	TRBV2	TGTGCCAGCCTGTATGAGGGACCCCTCCACTTT	CASLYEGPLHF
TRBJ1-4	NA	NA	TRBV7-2	TGTGCCAGCAGCTTAATGGGGCTGCAGGAAAAACTGTTTTTT	CASSLMGLQEKLFF
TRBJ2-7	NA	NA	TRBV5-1	TGCGCCAGCACCGAGGGGGGGAGCTCCTACGAGCAGTACTTC	CASTEGGSSYEQYF
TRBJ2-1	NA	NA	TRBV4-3	TGCGCCAGCAGCCGGACAGTTTGGAATGAGCAGTTCTTC	CASSRTVWNEQFF
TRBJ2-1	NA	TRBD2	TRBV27	TGTGCCAGCATCCTGACTAGCGGGGGCAACAATGAGCAGTTCTTC	CASILTSGGNNEQFF
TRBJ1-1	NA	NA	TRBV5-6	TGTGCCAGCAGCCGGGGAACTGAAGCTTTCTTT	CASSRGTEAFF
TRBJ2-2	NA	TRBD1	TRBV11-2	TGTGCCAGCAGCGCAAGGACAGGGCGAACCGGGGAGCTGTTTTTT	CASSARTGRTGELFF
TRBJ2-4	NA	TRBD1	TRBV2	TGTGCCAGCAGAGACAGGGGGTACATTCAGTACTTC	CASRDRGYIQYF
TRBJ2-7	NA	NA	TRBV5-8	TGTGCCAGCAGCTTGGGACGGAGCTCCTACGAGCAGTACTTC	CASSLGRSSYEQYF
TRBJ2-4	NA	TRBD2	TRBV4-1	TGCGCCAGCAGCCAAGACGGGAGGGGGGCTTGGAACATTCAGTACTTC	CASSQDGRGAWNIQYF
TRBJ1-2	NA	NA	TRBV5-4	TGTGCCAGCAGCTTGGTTCGTCAGGCCATCCATGGCTACACCTTC	CASSLVRQAIHGYTF
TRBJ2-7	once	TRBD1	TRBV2	TGTGCCAGCATCAGGGACAGGGCCCAACTCCAGTACTTC	CASIRDRAQLQYF
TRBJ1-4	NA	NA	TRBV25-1	TGTGCCAGCAGTGGCAGACAGCCTCTTAATGAAAAACTGTTTTTT	CASSGRQPLNEKLFF
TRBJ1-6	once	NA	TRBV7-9	TGTGCCAGCAGCCCCGCGCTGGGGGCCAATTCACCCCTCCACTTT	CASSPALGANSPLHF
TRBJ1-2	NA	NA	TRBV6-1	TGTGCCAGCAGTGAAGCGGGTAGAGGCGGCTACACCTTC	CASSEAGRGGYTF
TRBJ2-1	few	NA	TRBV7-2	TGTGCCAGCATGCAAAGGGGGGGCCGCTACAATGAGCAGTTCTTC	CASMQRGGRYNEQFF
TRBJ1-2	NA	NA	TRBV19	TGTGCCACCCAGGGTTGGGGAAACTATGGCTACACCTTC	CATQGWGNYGYTF
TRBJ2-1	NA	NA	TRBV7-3	TGTGCCAGCAGCTTATGGCAGGGCCCCAACAATGAGCAGTTCTTC	CASSLWQGPNNEQFF
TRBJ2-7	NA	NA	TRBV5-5	TGTGCCAGCAGCTCCCTTCCGTGGGGCCTGAGCTCCTACGAGCAGTACTTC	CASSSLPWGLSSYEQYF
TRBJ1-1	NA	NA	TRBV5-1	TGCGCCAGCAGCTTGGAAGAGGTCATGAACACTGAAGCTTTCTTT	CASSLEEVMNTEAFF
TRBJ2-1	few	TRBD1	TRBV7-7	TGTGCTAGCAGCCGGGACAGGGTTTACAATGAGCAGTTCTTC	CASSRDRVYNEQFF
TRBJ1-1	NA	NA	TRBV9	TGTGCCAGCAGCCCCAGGGGCACTGAAGCTTTCTTT	CASSPRGTEAFF
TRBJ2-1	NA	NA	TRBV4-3	TGCGCCAGCAGCCAAGATACAGGGAGAAATGAGCAGTTCTTC	CASSQDTGRNEQFF
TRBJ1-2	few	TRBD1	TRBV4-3	TGCGCCAGCAGCCAAGATGGAAGGGGGCAAGGGTATGGCTACACCTTC	CASSQDGRGQGYGYTF
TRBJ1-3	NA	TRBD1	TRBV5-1	TGCGCCAGCAGCTTGGACTCAGGGGGCGGAAACACCATATATTTT	CASSLDSGGGNTIYF
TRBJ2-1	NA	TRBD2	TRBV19	TGTGCCAGTAGTCCCGGAATAGCGGGGGCTTGGGAGCAGTTCTTC	CASSPGIAGAWEQFF
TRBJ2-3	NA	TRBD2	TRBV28	TGTGCCAGCAGTGATAGCGGGGGGTCCGGGGATACGCAGTATTTT	CASSDSGGSGDTQYF
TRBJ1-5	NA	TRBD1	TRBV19	TGTGCCAGTAGTATATCCAGACAGGGTGTTCAGCCCCAGCATTTT	CASSISRQGVQPQHF
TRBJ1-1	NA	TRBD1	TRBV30	TGTGCCTGGAGTCCGGACAGGGGGTTCTTTCGGAGCGCTGAAGCTTTCTTT	CAWSPDRGFFRSAEAFF
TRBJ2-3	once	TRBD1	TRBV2	TGTGCCAGCAGATCCGGGACAGGGGGCACAGATACGCAGTATTTT	CASRSGTGGTDTQYF
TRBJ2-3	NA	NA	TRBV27	TGTGCCAGCAGTTCCCAGTTGGCCCCTTCCACAGATACGCAGTATTTT	CASSSQLAPSTDTQYF
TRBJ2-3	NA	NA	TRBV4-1	TGCGCCAGCAGCCAAGTAGATGCAGGGTTCGTAACAGATACGCAGTATTTT	CASSQVDAGFVTDTQYF
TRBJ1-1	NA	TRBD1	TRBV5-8	TGTGCCAGCAGCGAAGGGACAGGGACTAACACTGAAGCTTTCTTT	CASSEGTGTNTEAFF
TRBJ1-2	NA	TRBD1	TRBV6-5	TGTGCCAGCAGGGAGACAGGGGTCAGTGGCTACACCTTC	CASRETGVSGYTF
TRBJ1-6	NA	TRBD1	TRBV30	TGTGCCTGGAAAGCCCAAAACGGACAGGGTGGGCCCCTCCACTTT	CAWKAQNGQGGPLHF
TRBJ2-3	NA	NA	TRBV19	TGTGCCAGTAGTATAGATATGGGCAGGTTCACAGATACGCAGTATTTT	CASSIDMGRFTDTQYF
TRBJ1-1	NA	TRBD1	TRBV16	TGTGCCAGCAGCCAACCGGGACAGAAAGCTTTCTTT	CASSQPGQKAFF
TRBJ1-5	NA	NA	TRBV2	TGTGCCAGCAGTGAATGGCACAGCAATCAGCCCCAGCATTTT	CASSEWHSNQPQHF
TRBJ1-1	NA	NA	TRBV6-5	TGTGCCAGCAGTTTGACAGGTTCGAACACTGAAGCTTTCTTT	CASSLTGSNTEAFF
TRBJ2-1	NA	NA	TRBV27	TGTGCCAGCAGTTTTGCAGGGGTTATCAGCTCCAATGAGCAGTTCTTC	CASSFAGVISSNEQFF
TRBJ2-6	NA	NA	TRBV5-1	TGCGCCAGCAGCTTCCGTAACTCTGGGGCCAACGTCCTGACTTTC	CASSFRNSGANVLTF
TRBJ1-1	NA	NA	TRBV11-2	TGTGCCAGCACCTTAAGGAGGGAGGGGCCTGCTGAAGCTTTCTTT	CASTLRREGPAEAFF
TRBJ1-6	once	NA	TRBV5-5	TGTGCCAGCAGCTTTCGCAGGGGCGACTCACCCCTCCACTTT	CASSFRRGDSPLHF
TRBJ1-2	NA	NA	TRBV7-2	TGTGCCAGCAGCTTAGACTTTCTAAACTATGGCTACACCTTC	CASSLDFLNYGYTF
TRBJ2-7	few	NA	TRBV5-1	TGCGCCAGCAGCTTAAGGGGGGGCAACTACGAGCAGTACTTC	CASSLRGGNYEQYF
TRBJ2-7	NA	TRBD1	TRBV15	TGTGCCACCAGCATGTCCGGGACAGGCGAGCAGTACTTC	CATSMSGTGEQYF
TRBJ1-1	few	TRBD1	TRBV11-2	TGTGCCAGCAGCGCAGTCCTGGACAGGGTGGCTTTCTTT	CASSAVLDRVAFF
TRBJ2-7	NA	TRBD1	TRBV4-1	TGCGCCAGCAGCCAGGGGACAGCAAATACCTACGAGCAGTACTTC	CASSQGTANTYEQYF
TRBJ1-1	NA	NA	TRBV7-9	TGTGCCAGCAGCGTTCGGGACACTGAAGCTTTCTTT	CASSVRDTEAFF
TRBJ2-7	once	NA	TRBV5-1	TGCGCCAGCAGCTTGGTTTCTGGAGACTACGAGCAGTACTTC	CASSLVSGDYEQYF